Below are 9 T cell receptor beta chains sequenced from a single sample in a study of cytomegalovirus exposure and HLA in healthy donors. The PCR made use of 60 Vbeta and 13 Jbeta primers. Clones were sequenced by immunoSEQ multiplex PCR, and TCRdb holds only the in-frame ones, with some missing. The sample yields 150,000 to 200,000 clones, around 80% seen once. The sample consisted of PBMCs. These receptors originate from a middle-aged man in good health and CMV-seronegative.

This clone was detected once. This chain uses TRBV5-1 with TRBJ2-3; 9 bases are shared with TRBD2. The CDR3 has 14 residues. Trimming took 4 bases from V and 6 from J; bases not matched to a gene: 6. Germline assignment: CDR1 SGHRS and CDR2 YFSETQ. CDR3 sequence reads: CASSLAGTSDTQYF. For the CDR3, the DNA is TGCGCCAGCAGCCTCGCCGGGACTAGCGATACGCAGTATTTT.

The CDR3 DNA follows: TGTGCCAGCACCCTGATGACGGGGATCTCCTACGAGCAGTACTTC. Its translation is CASTLMTGISYEQYF. This chain connects TRBV28 to TRBJ2-7; possible D gene TRBD2, 5 bases. CDR3 size: 15 residues. The V end lost 7 bases, the J end lost 0 bases, and 16 bases lay between the germline ends. The germline CDR1 and CDR2 sequences are MDHEN and SYDVKM.

The chain has TRBV11-2 and TRBJ2-7; 8 bases agree with TRBD2. The CDR3 is 15 amino acids. V gave up 1 base and J gave up 4 bases; unmatched junction bases: 6. CDR1 and CDR2 from the germline V gene are SGHAT and FQNNGV. CDR3 DNA: TGTGCCAGCAGCTTAGGGGCGGGGACTAGTTACGAGCAGTACTTC. Its protein product is CASSLGAGTSYEQYF.

The gene calls are TRBV7-9 and TRBJ2-7, with TRBD1 matching over 9 bases. Per germline, CDR1 SEHNR and CDR2 FQNEAQ (reference sequence). This CDR3 comprises 15 residues. With V trimmed by 2 bases and J by 3 bases, 5 bases remained unmatched. The CDR3 DNA follows: TGTGCCAGCAGCTTAATACAGGGGGCTAACTACGAGCAGTACTTC. Protein: CASSLIQGANYEQYF. The full variable domain, rest sourced from reference TRBV7-9 and TRBJ2-7, is DTGVSQNPRHKITKRGQNVTFRCDPISEHNRLYWYRQTLGQGPEFLTYFQNEAQLEKSRLLSDRFSAERPKGSFSTLEIQRTEQGDSAMYLCASSLIQGANYEQYFGPGTRLTVT.

The chain combines TRBV30 with TRBJ1-1; D unresolved. Germline assignment: CDR1 GTSNPN and CDR2 SVGIG (reference sequence). The CDR3 sequence is 14 residues long. Trimming removed 1 base from V and 6 bases from J, with 15 bases in between. CDR3 nucleotides: TGTGCCTGGAGTGACTACCCCTCCGTCCCTGAAGCTTTCTTT. Translation gives CAWSDYPSVPEAFF.

This chain links TRBV7-6 with TRBJ2-7; 7 bases line up with TRBD2. Germline V lookup: CDR1 SGHVS, CDR2 FNYEAQ. This CDR3 comprises 15 residues. Trimming removed 2 bases from V and 2 bases from J; junction bases left unmatched: 6. CDR3 in amino acids: CASSLSSGEPYEQYF. The CDR3 DNA reads as TGTGCCAGCAGCTTATCTAGCGGTGAACCCTACGAGCAGTACTTC.

V and J are TRBV7-2 and TRBJ2-3; perhaps TRBD2 as D (6 bases). The germline gives CDR1 SGHTA, CDR2 FQGNSA. The V end was cut by 2 bases, the J end by 5 bases, with 11 bases between. CDR3 length equals 14 residues. The CDR3 spells CASSLSGREDTQYF. The CDR3, as DNA: TGTGCCAGCAGCTTAAGTGGGCGGGAAGATACGCAGTATTTT. Based on the CDR3 plus reference TRBV7-2 and TRBJ2-3, the full variable domain is GAGVSQSPSNKVTEKGKDVELRCDPISGHTALYWYRQSLGQGLEFLIYFQGNSAPDKSGLPSDRFSAERTGGSVSTLTIQRTQQEDSAVYLCASSLSGREDTQYFGPGTRLTVL.

The rearrangement links TRBV7-9 to TRBJ2-2; D is perhaps TRBD2 (5 bases). This CDR3 has 16 amino acids. Germline assignment: CDR1 SEHNR and CDR2 FQNEAQ (reference sequence). The V and J ends lost 0 bases and 5 bases respectively, with 13 bases between them. The CDR3 is CASSLAPKGGTGELFF. The CDR3 nucleotides read TGTGCCAGCAGCTTAGCCCCTAAGGGCGGGACCGGGGAGCTGTTTTTT.

V is TRBV19 and J is TRBJ1-1, with D possibly being TRBD1 (6 bases). The CDR3 extends over 13 amino acids. The V gene lost 5 bases and the J gene lost 6 bases, with 13 bases spanning the gap. Germline lookup yields CDR1 LNHDA and CDR2 SQIVND (reference sequence). In nucleotides, the CDR3 is TGTGCCAGTAGTCACACAGGGTTTTCTGAAGCTTTCTTT. It specifies CASSHTGFSEAFF.